This TCR beta chain is from a study of blood T cells in healthy people across ages. Overall study results and limits: Any changes in expanded clonotypes were possibly confounded, as donor CMV status remained unknown. Because sorting was not performed, PBMCs prevented conclusive naive versus antigen-experienced comparison. Both naive CD4+ cell counts and diversity were greater in long-lived donors than in aged donors.

From germline, CDR1 is SGHTA and CDR2 FQGNSA. Between the trimmed V and J ends, which lost 11 bases and 1 base, there was a span of 13 bases. CDR3 length: 13 amino acids. Concerning this clonotype itself: Antigen unknown.

PCR was performed a second time for roughly 6 to 12 cycles using a sample-barcoded 5' primer and a J-beta primer mix. The template-switch adaptor was a 5' adaptor with 12 random nucleotides. It tagged each cDNA molecule. From the 5' RACE reads, TCRdb called clonotypes with MiXCR, one entry per CDR3 protein. The table lists some 700,000 distinct CDR3 sequences, 43% of them singletons. The J gene is TRBJ2-3, the V gene TRBV7-2; maybe TRBD2 (5 bases). The clonotype originates from a woman aged 55-69 years in good health. Material for sequencing was blood. The CDR3 bases are TGTGCCTCTCAATTCGGGGGCACAGATACGCAGTATTTT. This codes for CASQFGGTDTQYF.